The 18 T cell receptor beta chains given below trace back to one sample, sequenced in a study of blood T cell repertoires in COVID-19. Sequenced by immunoSEQ multiplex PCR; TCRdb stores in-frame clones only, minus some. The sample lists about 140,000 clones; about 80% were seen once. Sequencing used PBMCs or T cells enriched from blood (not recorded which). All receptors derive from a woman aged 45-65 years who had recovered from COVID-19.

CDR3 protein: CASSLGGDYGYTF. DNA for the CDR3: TGCGCCAGCAGCTTGGGGGGAGACTATGGCTACACCTTC. The chain has TRBV5-1 and TRBJ1-2; no clear D gene. The CDR3 is made up of 13 amino acids. The germline V gene has CDR1 SGHRS and CDR2 YFSETQ. V was pared by 0 bases and J by 3 bases, with 6 bases between.

This clone has just a few counts. This chain's CDR3 is CASSQGQGNQPQHF. CDR3 DNA sequence: TGTGCCAGCAGCCAGGGACAGGGCAATCAGCCCCAGCATTTT. This chain uses TRBV7-2 with TRBJ1-5, with 8 bases fitting TRBD1. The V gene end was trimmed by 5 bases and the J gene end by 2 bases; junction bases not matched to a gene: 2. This CDR3 comprises 14 residues. The germline CDR1 and CDR2 sequences are SGHTA and FQGNSA. Combining the CDR3 with reference TRBV7-2 and TRBJ1-5 gives the whole variable domain GAGVSQSPSNKVTEKGKDVELRCDPISGHTALYWYRQSLGQGLEFLIYFQGNSAPDKSGLPSDRFSAERTGGSVSTLTIQRTQQEDSAVYLCASSQGQGNQPQHFGDGTRLSIL.

V gene TRBV3-1 (or the pseudogene TRBV3-2) combines with J gene TRBJ2-1; 8 bases map to TRBD2. Unmatched junction bases numbered 7, after V lost 4 bases and J lost 5 bases. Germline assignment: CDR1 LGHDT and CDR2 YNNKEL (reference sequence). The CDR3 sequence is 15 residues long. The CDR3 sequence is CASSRSGRVDNEQFF. CDR3 DNA: TGTGCCAGCAGCCGGAGCGGGAGAGTCGACAATGAGCAGTTCTTC.

This clone was seen once. This sequence joins TRBV25-1 and TRBJ2-2, with D perhaps matching TRBD2 (7 bases). The germline CDR1 and CDR2 sequences are MGHDK and SYGVNS. The V gene lost 5 bases and the J gene lost 5 bases, with 12 bases spanning the gap. The CDR3 extends over 14 amino acids. This CDR3 reads CASSNRGGTGELFF. In nucleotides, the CDR3 is TGTGCCAGCAGTAATAGGGGGGGAACCGGGGAGCTGTTTTTT.

This chain joins TRBV2 and TRBJ1-2; 7 bases align to TRBD1. Per the germline V gene, CDR1 is SNHLY and CDR2 is FYNNEI. V lost 7 bases, J lost 1 base, and 6 bases stayed unmatched. This CDR3 region has 14 residues. The CDR3: CASTLGQFNYGYTF. CDR3 DNA sequence: TGTGCCAGCACCTTGGGACAGTTTAACTATGGCTACACCTTC.

V gene TRBV18 combines with J gene TRBJ1-1, with 7 bases identical to TRBD1. Germline-derived CDR1 and CDR2 are KGHSH and LQKENI. Unmatched junction bases numbered 7, after V lost 4 bases and J lost 8 bases. The CDR3 has 13 amino acids. The CDR3 here is CASSHTGALEAFF. CDR3 bases: TGTGCCAGCTCACACACAGGGGCTTTGGAAGCTTTCTTT.

The J gene is TRBJ1-2, the V gene TRBV4-1; D not resolved. With 0 bases removed from V and 4 bases from J, the gap between germline ends came to 12 bases. The germline V gene has CDR1 MGHRA and CDR2 YSYEKL. The CDR3 covers 15 residues. CDR3: CASSQDTALFYGYTF. The CDR3 DNA reads TGCGCCAGCAGCCAAGATACCGCGCTATTCTATGGCTACACCTTC.

The rearrangement links TRBV3-1 (or the pseudogene TRBV3-2) to TRBJ2-5; D is unclear. This CDR3 has 13 amino acids. Looked up from germline, CDR1 is LGHDT and CDR2 is YNNKEL (reference sequence). V lost 0 bases and J lost 4, with 6 bases in between. The CDR3 coding sequence is TGTGCCAGCAGCCAAGAGTCAGGAGAGACCCAGTACTTC. It translates to CASSQESGETQYF.

The chain uses TRBV5-1 and TRBJ1-1, with TRBD1 identical over 7 bases. Germline V gives CDR1 SGHRS, CDR2 YFSETQ. The J segment lost 6 bases and the V segment lost 0 bases, leaving 5 bases of the junction unmatched. This CDR3 is built from 14 residues. CDR3 residues: CASSLGQGSAEAFF. CDR3 DNA sequence: TGCGCCAGCAGCTTGGGACAGGGATCCGCTGAAGCTTTCTTT.

The CDR3 loop reads CASRSGYEQYF. The CDR3, as DNA: TGTGCCAGCAGGTCAGGGTACGAGCAGTACTTC. The V gene is TRBV2, the J gene TRBJ2-7; TRBD1 might be the D (5 bases). CDR1 is SNHLY, CDR2 FYNNEI, per germline. The V end was cut by 6 bases, the J end by 4 bases, with 7 bases between. There are 11 residues in the CDR3.

This clone was found a few times. The chain uses TRBV5-4 and TRBJ2-1, with TRBD1 identical over 10 bases. The J segment lost 9 bases and the V segment lost 0 bases, leaving 3 bases of the junction unmatched. Germline V gene data show CDR1 as SGHNT and CDR2 as YYREEE (reference sequence). The CDR3 runs 14 residues. The CDR3 nucleotides are TGTGCCAGCAGCTTGGGGACAGGGGGAGGTGAGCAGTTCTTC. This encodes CASSLGTGGGEQFF. Full variable domain (rest looked up from reference TRBV5-4 and TRBJ2-1): ETGVTQSPTHLIKTRGQQVTLRCSSQSGHNTVSWYQQALGQGPQFIFQYYREEENGRGNFPPRFSGLQFPNYSSELNVNALELDDSALYLCASSLGTGGGEQFFGPGTRLTVL.

The chain uses TRBV30 and TRBJ1-1; D possibly corresponds to TRBD1 (6 bases). Germline CDR1 GTSNPN, CDR2 SVGIG (reference sequence). The CDR3 spans 14 residues. Trimming removed 2 bases from V and 5 bases from J, with 15 bases in between. CDR3 in amino acids: CAWSQTGWMTEAFF. The CDR3 DNA reads TGTGCCTGGAGTCAGACAGGTTGGATGACTGAAGCTTTCTTT.

V gene TRBV12-5 combines with J gene TRBJ2-5, with TRBD1 as a possible D gene (6 bases). The CDR3 contains 15 residues. V lost 6 bases and J 1 base, leaving 15 bases between the germline ends. Germline CDR1 is LGHNT and CDR2 is FRNRAP. The CDR3, as DNA: TGTGCTAGTGGCCCGGACAGCTCGCCCCAAGAGACCCAGTACTTC. Translated: CASGPDSSPQETQYF.

V is TRBV27 and J is TRBJ2-1; 9 nucleotides align to TRBD2. Unmatched junction bases numbered 12, after V lost 2 bases and J lost 7 bases. CDR1 is MNHEY, CDR2 SMNVEV, per germline (reference sequence). The CDR3 has 17 residues. This CDR3 is CASSLQFPSGERNEQFF. CDR3 DNA sequence: TGTGCCAGCAGTTTACAATTCCCTAGCGGGGAGAGGAATGAGCAGTTCTTC.

This clone was counted a few times. The V gene is TRBV3-1 (or the pseudogene TRBV3-2), the J gene TRBJ1-2; a possible D gene is TRBD1 (5 bases). This CDR3 is 15 amino acids long. The germline V and J ends were trimmed by 4 bases and 6 bases, with 18 bases remaining between them. Germline lookup yields CDR1 LGHDT and CDR2 YNNKEL (reference sequence). This chain's CDR3 is CASSPRGRGVDGYTF. The CDR3, as DNA: TGTGCCAGCAGCCCGCGGGGGAGGGGCGTAGATGGCTACACCTTC.

This clone appeared a few times. The chain is built from TRBV5-5 and TRBJ1-2; D uncertain. Trimming cost V 0 bases and J 4 bases, with 7 bases left between them. The CDR3 sequence is 13 residues long. CDR1 and CDR2 (germline): SGHKS, YYEKEE (reference sequence). The chain's CDR3 is CASSLVDSYGYTF. The CDR3 coding sequence is TGTGCCAGCAGCTTGGTGGACTCCTATGGCTACACCTTC.

This rearrangement joins TRBV12-3 or TRBV12-4 to TRBJ1-2; perhaps TRBD1 as D (5 bases). The CDR3 extends over 13 amino acids. V gave up 5 bases and J gave up 6 bases, with 13 bases separating them. CDR3 bases: TGTGCCAGCAGTAAAGGGGATCTGGATGGCTACACCTTC. Translated, it gives CASSKGDLDGYTF.

The V gene is TRBV29-1, the J gene TRBJ1-5; 7 bases align to TRBD1. Germline loops: CDR1 SQVTM, CDR2 ANQGSEA. The V segment lost 6 bases and the J segment 2 bases; nucleotides outside the gene matches: 7. The CDR3 is 14 residues long. CDR3: CSVNTGEGNQPQHF. For the CDR3, the DNA is TGCAGCGTCAACACAGGGGAGGGCAATCAGCCCCAGCATTTT.